This T cell receptor beta chain was identified during a study of blood T cell repertoires in COVID-19. For this clone: Other DNA variants within this sample encode the same CDR3.

Using immunoSEQ multiplex PCR, the repertoire was profiled, and TCRdb retains in-frame clones only, with some absent. Among 200,000 to 250,000 clones listed, approximately 84% were seen once. Trimming removed 4 bases at V and 4 bases at J, with 4 bases between. This CDR3 is built from 11 residues. This sequence originates from a man aged 35 to 55 who had recovered from COVID-19. Sequenced: PBMCs or T cells enriched from blood (not recorded which). The chain joins TRBV12-3 or TRBV12-4 to TRBJ1-1; D remains ambiguous. CDR3 sequence: CASSSGTEAFF. The CDR3, as DNA: TGTGCCAGCAGTTCCGGCACTGAAGCTTTCTTT.